The T cell receptor (beta chain) described here comes from a study of blood T cell repertoires in COVID-19. Germline values: CDR1 LGHNA, CDR2 YSLEER. The CDR3 runs to 14 residues. V trimming: 3 bases; J trimming: 3 bases; junction bases outside the gene matches: 3. Sequenced by immunoSEQ multiplex PCR; TCRdb stores in-frame clones only, minus some. The profile shows 150,000 or so clones, just over 90% of them singletons. The chain joins TRBV4-3 to TRBJ2-7, with TRBD1 matching over 9 bases. This sequence was found in a woman aged 60 to 75 with COVID-19, enrolled during active disease. Input material: peripheral blood. The CDR3 region is CASSQMTGGYEQYF. CDR3 nucleotides: TGCGCCAGCAGCCAGATGACAGGGGGCTACGAGCAGTACTTC.